This T cell receptor (beta chain) appears in the sequencing data of a study of CD8 T cells in Susac syndrome. V was trimmed by 8 bases and J by 1 base, leaving 11 bases between them. The length of the CDR3 is 13 residues. CDR1 and CDR2 from the germline V gene are LNHDA and SQIVND (reference sequence). RNA was extracted with the RNeasy kit, and a quantity of roughly 0.5 to 1 ug was reverse transcribed using random hexamers. One entry per CDR3 protein results from TCRdb running MiXCR on the immunoSEQ multiplex PCR reads. This repertoire shows fewer than 300,000 distinct CDR3 sequences, 70% to 90% found once; its top ten account for 0.095% to 0.14%.

Sequenced material: CD8+ T cells from PBMCs. The receptor's source is a human donor with multiple sclerosis. The chain carries TRBV19 and TRBJ1-1, with D maybe TRBD1 (6 bases). The CDR3 loop is CASELGANTEAFF. As DNA, the CDR3 is TGTGCCAGTGAGCTGGGGGCGAACACTGAAGCTTTCTTT.